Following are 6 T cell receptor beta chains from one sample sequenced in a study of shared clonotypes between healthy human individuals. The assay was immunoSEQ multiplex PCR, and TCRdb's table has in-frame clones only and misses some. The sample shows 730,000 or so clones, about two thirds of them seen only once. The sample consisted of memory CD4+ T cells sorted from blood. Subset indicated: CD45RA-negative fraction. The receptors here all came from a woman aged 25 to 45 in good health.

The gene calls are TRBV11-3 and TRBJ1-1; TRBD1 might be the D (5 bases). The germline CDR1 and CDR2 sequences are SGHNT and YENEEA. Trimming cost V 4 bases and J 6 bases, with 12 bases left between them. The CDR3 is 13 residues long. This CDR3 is CASSSKWGSEAFF. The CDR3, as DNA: TGTGCCAGCAGCTCCAAATGGGGCTCTGAAGCTTTCTTT.

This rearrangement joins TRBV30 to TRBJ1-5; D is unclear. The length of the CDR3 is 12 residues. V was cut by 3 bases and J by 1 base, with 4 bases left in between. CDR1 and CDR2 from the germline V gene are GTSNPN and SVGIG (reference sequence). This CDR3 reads CAWRDSNQPQHF. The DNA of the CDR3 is TGTGCCTGGAGGGACAGCAATCAGCCCCAGCATTTT.

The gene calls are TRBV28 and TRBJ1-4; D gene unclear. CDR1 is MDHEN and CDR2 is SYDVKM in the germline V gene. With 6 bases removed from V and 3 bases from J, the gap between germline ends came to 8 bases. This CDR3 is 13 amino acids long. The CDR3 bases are TGTGCCAGCAGCACGAACTCTAATGAAAAACTGTTTTTT. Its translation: CASSTNSNEKLFF.

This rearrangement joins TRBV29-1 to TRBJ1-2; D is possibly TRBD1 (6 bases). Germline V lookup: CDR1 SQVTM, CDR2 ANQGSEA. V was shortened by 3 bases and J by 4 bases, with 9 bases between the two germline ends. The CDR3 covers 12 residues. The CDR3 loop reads CSVETGVYGYTF. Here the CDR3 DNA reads TGCAGCGTTGAGACAGGTGTCTATGGCTACACCTTC.

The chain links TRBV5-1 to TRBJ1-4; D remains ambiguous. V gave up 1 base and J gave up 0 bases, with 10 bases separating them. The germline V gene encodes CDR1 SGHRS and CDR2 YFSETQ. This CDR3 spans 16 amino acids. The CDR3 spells CASSLTATATNEKLFF. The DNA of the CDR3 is TGCGCCAGCAGCTTGACGGCCACCGCAACTAATGAAAAACTGTTTTTT. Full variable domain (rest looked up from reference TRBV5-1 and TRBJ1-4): KAGVTQTPRYLIKTRGQQVTLSCSPISGHRSVSWYQQTPGQGLQFLFEYFSETQRNKGNFPGRFSGRQFSNSRSEMNVSTLELGDSALYLCASSLTATATNEKLFFGSGTQLSVL.

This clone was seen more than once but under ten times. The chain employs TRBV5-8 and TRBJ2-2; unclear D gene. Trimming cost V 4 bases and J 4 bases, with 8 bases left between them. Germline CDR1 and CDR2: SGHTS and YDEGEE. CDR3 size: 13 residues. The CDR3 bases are TGTGCCAGCAGCCCCGTTCCCACCGGGGAGCTGTTTTTT. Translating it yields CASSPVPTGELFF.